This T cell receptor beta chain was documented in a study of CD8+ T cells in alopecia areata. Reverse transcription of extracted RNA yielded cDNA, which provided the sequencing template. The data were produced by immunoSEQ multiplex PCR, yet TCRdb's version contains in-frame clones alone and is incomplete. The record shows about 110,000 clones for this sample, with no singletons present. The CDR3 has 15 residues. V lost 2 bases to trimming and J lost 0 bases; unmatched junction nucleotides: 4. The germline V gene encodes CDR1 SGHDT and CDR2 FRDEAV. Details on this clone: The germline and genes are mouse ones. The DNA ends 4 residues before the CDR3 does, and the rest of the CDR3 is filled in from the germline J gene.

The chain carries TRBV14 and TRBJ2-7, with 8 bases fitting TRBD2. Sequencing used lesional skin. The source is a C3H/HeJ mouse with alopecia areata. This strain has MHC haplotype H2-k. Partial CDR3 DNA: TGTGCCAGCAGTTTAGGGCTGGGGGGCTCCTAT. This codes for CASSLGLGGSY. The complete CDR3 sequence is CASSLGLGGSYEQYF.